This TCR beta chain was observed in a study of blood T cell repertoires in COVID-19. This CDR3 has 15 residues. V gave up 8 bases and J gave up 4 bases, with 19 bases separating them. Germline V gene sequence: CDR1 MNHEY, CDR2 SVGAGI. In the authors' workflow: Reference gene primers were amplified, and this amplification served to estimate nucleated cell counts. The data were produced by immunoSEQ multiplex PCR, yet TCRdb's version contains in-frame clones alone and is incomplete. D and trimming come from the DNA, and the V and J calls and clone size come from that table. The profile shows about 68,000 clones, 75% to 85% of them singletons.

The sequenced material came from peripheral blood. The J gene is TRBJ2-3, the V gene TRBV6-5, with a possible D match to TRBD1 (6 bases). The clonotype comes from a man aged 50-60 years with acute or convalescent COVID-19. CDR3 amino acids: CASQRTAPAADTQYF. The CDR3, as DNA: TGTGCCAGCCAGCGGACAGCTCCTGCCGCAGATACGCAGTATTTT.